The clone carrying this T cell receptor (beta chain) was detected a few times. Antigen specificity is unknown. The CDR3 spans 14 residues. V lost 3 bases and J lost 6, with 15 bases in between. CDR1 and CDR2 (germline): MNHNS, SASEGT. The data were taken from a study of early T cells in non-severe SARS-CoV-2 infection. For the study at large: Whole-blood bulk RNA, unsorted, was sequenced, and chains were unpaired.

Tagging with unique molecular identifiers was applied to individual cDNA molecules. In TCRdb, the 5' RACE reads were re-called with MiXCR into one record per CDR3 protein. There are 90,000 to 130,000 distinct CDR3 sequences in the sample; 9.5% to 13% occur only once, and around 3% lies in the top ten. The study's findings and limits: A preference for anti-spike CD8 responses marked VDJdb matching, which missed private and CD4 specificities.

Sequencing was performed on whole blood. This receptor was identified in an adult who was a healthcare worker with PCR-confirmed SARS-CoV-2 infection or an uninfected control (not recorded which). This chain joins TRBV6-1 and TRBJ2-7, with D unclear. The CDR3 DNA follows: TGTGCCAGCAGTGACCCCTCAGTGCCTGGCGAGCAGTACTTC. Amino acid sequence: CASSDPSVPGEQYF.